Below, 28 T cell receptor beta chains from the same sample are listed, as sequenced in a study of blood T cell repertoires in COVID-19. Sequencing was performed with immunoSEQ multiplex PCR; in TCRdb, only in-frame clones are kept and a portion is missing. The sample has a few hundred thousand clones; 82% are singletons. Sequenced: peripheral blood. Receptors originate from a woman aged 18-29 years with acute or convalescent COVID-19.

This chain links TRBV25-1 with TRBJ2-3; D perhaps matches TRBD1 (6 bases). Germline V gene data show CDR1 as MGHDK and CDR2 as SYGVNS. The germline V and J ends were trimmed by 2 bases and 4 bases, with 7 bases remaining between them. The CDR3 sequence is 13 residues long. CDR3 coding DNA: TGTGCCAGCAGTGAAAAGGGGGCAGATACGCAGTATTTT. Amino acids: CASSEKGADTQYF.

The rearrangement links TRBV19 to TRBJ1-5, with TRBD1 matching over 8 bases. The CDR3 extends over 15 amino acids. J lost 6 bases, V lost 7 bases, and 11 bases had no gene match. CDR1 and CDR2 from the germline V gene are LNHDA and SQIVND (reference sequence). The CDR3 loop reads CASTPAGTGLQPQHF. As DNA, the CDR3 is TGTGCCAGTACCCCGGCCGGGACAGGCCTTCAGCCCCAGCATTTT.

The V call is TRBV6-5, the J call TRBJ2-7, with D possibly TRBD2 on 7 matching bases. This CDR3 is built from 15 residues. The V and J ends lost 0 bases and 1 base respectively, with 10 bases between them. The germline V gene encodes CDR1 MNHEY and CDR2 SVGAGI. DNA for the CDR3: TGTGCCAGCAGTTACTCCGGGGGGCTATCCTACGAGCAGTACTTC. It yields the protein CASSYSGGLSYEQYF.

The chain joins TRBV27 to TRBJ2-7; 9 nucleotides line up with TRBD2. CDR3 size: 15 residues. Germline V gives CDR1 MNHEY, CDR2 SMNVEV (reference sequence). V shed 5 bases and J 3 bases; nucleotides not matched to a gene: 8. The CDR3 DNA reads TGTGCCAGCAGTCAATGGCCTAGCGGGATCTACGAGCAGTACTTC. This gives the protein CASSQWPSGIYEQYF.

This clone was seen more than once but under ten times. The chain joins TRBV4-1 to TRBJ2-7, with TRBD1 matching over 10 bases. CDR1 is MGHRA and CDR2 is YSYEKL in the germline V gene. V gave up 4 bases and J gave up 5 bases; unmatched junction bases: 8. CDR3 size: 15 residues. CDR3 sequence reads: CASSRNTGTGDEQYF. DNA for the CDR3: TGCGCCAGCAGCCGAAACACCGGGACAGGGGACGAGCAGTACTTC.

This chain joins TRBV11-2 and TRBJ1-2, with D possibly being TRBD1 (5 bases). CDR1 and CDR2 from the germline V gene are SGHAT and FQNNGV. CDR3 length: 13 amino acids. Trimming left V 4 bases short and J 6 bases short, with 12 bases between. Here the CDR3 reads CASSSAGLNGYTF. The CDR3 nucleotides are TGTGCCAGCAGCTCTGCAGGGTTAAATGGCTACACCTTC.

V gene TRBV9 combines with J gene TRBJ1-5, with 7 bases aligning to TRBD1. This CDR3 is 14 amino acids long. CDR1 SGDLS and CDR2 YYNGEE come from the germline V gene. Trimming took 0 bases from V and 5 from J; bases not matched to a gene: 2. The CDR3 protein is CASSVGQGDQPQHF. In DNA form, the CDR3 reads TGTGCCAGCAGCGTAGGACAGGGTGATCAGCCCCAGCATTTT.

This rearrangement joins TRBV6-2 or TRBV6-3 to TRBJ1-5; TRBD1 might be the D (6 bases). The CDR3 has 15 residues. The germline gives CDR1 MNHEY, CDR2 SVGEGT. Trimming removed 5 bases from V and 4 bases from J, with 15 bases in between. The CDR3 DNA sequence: TGTGCCAGCAGTACCTCTACACAGGGTAATCAGCCCCAGCATTTT. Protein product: CASSTSTQGNQPQHF.

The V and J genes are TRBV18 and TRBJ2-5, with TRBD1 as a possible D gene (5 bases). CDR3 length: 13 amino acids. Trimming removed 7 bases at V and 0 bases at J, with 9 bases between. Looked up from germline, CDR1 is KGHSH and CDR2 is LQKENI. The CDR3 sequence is CASLRTHQETQYF. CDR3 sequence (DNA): TGTGCCAGCTTGAGGACACACCAAGAGACCCAGTACTTC.

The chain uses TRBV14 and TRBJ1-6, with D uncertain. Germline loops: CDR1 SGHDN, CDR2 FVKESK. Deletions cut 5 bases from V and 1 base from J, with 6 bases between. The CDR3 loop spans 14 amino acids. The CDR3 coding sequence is TGTGCCAGCAGCGGAGGATCCTATAATTCACCCCTCCACTTT. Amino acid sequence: CASSGGSYNSPLHF.

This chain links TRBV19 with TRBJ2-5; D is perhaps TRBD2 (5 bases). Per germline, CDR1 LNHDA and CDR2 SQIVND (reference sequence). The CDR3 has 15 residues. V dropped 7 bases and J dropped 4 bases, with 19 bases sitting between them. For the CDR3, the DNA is TGTGCCAGTAATGCGGGCAGGAGGATTGGAGAGACCCAGTACTTC. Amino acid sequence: CASNAGRRIGETQYF.

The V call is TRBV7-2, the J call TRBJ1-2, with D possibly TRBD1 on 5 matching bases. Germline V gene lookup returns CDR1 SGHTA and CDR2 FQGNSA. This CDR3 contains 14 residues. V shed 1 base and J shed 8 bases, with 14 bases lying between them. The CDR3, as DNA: TGTGCCAGCAGCTTAGTGGCGGGGGAACGAGGCTACACCTTC. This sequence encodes CASSLVAGERGYTF.

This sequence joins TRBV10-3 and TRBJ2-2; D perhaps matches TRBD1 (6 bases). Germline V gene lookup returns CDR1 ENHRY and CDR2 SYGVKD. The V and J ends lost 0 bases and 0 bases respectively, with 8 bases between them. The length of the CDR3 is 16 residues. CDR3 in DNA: TGTGCCATCAGTGAGTCTGGGGGCGCGAACACCGGGGAGCTGTTTTTT. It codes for CAISESGGANTGELFF.

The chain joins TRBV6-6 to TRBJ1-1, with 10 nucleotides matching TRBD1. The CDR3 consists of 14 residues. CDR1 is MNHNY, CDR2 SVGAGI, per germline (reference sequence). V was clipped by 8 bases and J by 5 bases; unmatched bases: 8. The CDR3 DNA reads TGTGCCAGCCGGTCCGGGACAGGGGAGACTGAAGCTTTCTTT. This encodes CASRSGTGETEAFF.

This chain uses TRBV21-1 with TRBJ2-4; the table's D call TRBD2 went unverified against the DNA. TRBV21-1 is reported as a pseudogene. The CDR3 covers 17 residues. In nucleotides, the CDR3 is TGTGCCAGCAGCCTGGTCTGGGGGGGTCTAGCCAAAAACATTCAGTACTTC. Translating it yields CASSLVWGGLAKNIQYF.

CDR3 in DNA: TGTGCCAGCAGCTTAGGGCAGGGGGCGAATCAGCCCCAGCATTTT. Protein: CASSLGQGANQPQHF. The chain has TRBV7-6 and TRBJ1-5; TRBD1 aligns across 8 bases. The CDR3 extends over 15 amino acids. J was trimmed by 4 bases and V by 1 base; bases with no gene match: 3. CDR1 and CDR2 from the germline V gene are SGHVS and FNYEAQ.

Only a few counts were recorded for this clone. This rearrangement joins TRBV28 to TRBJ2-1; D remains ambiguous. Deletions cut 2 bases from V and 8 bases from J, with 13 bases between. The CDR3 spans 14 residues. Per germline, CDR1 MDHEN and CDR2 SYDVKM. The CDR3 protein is CASSLMPESDEQFF. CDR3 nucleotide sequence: TGTGCCAGCAGTTTAATGCCCGAAAGCGATGAGCAGTTCTTC.

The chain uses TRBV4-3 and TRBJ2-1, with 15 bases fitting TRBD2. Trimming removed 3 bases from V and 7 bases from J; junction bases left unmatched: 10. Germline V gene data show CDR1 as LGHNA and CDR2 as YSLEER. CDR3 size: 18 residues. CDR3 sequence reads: CASSQGRFGLAGGNEQFF. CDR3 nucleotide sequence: TGCGCCAGCAGCCAGGGACGGTTCGGACTAGCGGGAGGGAATGAGCAGTTCTTC.

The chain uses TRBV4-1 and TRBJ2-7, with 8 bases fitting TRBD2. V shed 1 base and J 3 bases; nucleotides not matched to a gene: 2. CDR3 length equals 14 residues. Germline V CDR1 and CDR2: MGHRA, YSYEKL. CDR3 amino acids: CASSQVLADYEQYF. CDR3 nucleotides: TGCGCCAGCAGCCAAGTACTAGCGGACTACGAGCAGTACTTC.

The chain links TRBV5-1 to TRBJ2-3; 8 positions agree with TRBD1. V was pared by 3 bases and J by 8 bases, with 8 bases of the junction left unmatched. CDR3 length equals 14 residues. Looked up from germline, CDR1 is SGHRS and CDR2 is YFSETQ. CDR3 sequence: CASSSGQESATQYF. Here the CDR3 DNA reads TGCGCCAGCAGCTCGGGACAGGAGTCAGCTACGCAGTATTTT.

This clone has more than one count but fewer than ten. CDR3 protein: CASSSDGREGPGEQFF. CDR3 DNA sequence: TGTGCCAGCAGTTCAGACGGGCGGGAGGGCCCTGGTGAGCAGTTCTTC. V gene TRBV6-2 or TRBV6-3 combines with J gene TRBJ2-1, with TRBD2 matching over 9 bases. The germline CDR1 and CDR2 sequences are MNHEY and SVGEGT. After removal of 4 bases from V and 9 bases from J, the junction contained 13 bases not matched to a gene. The CDR3 consists of 16 residues.

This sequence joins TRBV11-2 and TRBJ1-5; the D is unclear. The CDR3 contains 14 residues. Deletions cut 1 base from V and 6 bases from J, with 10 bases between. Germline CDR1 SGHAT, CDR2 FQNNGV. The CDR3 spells CASSLGVGVQPQHF. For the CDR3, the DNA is TGTGCCAGCAGCTTAGGGGTCGGGGTTCAGCCCCAGCATTTT.

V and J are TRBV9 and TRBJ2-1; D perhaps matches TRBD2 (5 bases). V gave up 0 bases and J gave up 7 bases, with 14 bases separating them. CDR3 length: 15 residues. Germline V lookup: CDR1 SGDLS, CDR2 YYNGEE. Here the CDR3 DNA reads TGTGCCAGCAGCGTAGCTCACGGGGTAGGGAATGAGCAGTTCTTC. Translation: CASSVAHGVGNEQFF.

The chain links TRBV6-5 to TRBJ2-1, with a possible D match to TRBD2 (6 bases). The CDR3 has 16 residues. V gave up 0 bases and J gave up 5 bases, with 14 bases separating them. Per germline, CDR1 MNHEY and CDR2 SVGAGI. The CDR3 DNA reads TGTGCCAGCAGTTACTCCCTAGGCGGGACCCACAATGAGCAGTTCTTC. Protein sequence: CASSYSLGGTHNEQFF.

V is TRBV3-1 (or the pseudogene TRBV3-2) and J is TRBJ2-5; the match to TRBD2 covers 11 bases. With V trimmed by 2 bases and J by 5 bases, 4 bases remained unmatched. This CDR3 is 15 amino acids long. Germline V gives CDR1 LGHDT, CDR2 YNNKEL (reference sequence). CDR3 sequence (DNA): TGTGCCAGCAGCCAACCATCTAGCGGGAGGGAGACCCAGTACTTC. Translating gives CASSQPSSGRETQYF.

The CDR3 nucleotides are TGTGCCAGCAGTGAATCCAATAGACAGGCCCTCCACTTT. This codes for CASSESNRQALHF. The rearrangement links TRBV25-1 to TRBJ1-6, with TRBD1 as a possible D gene (6 bases). The CDR3 is 13 amino acids. V lost 1 base and J lost 14, with 12 bases in between. Germline CDR1 is MGHDK and CDR2 is SYGVNS.

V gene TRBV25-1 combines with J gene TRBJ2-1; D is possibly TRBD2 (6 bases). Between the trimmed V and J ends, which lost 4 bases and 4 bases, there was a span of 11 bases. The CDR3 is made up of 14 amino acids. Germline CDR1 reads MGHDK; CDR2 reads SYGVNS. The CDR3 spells CASSGEAPYNEQFF. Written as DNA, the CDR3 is TGTGCCAGCAGTGGGGAGGCTCCTTACAATGAGCAGTTCTTC.

The CDR3 protein is CASSLTGRVPRETQYF. In DNA form, the CDR3 reads TGTGCCAGCAGTTTAACCGGGAGGGTCCCTCGGGAGACCCAGTACTTC. This sequence joins TRBV28 and TRBJ2-5; 8 nucleotides line up with TRBD2. Unmatched junction bases numbered 10, after V lost 2 bases and J lost 5 bases. The CDR3 is 16 residues long. Germline V gene lookup returns CDR1 MDHEN and CDR2 SYDVKM.